This T cell receptor beta chain was captured by sequencing in a study of T cell repertoires in cytomegalovirus infection. The overall study: Indications of both CMV infection and matching HLA type were provided by public TCR beta signatures.

The V gene end was trimmed by 6 bases and the J gene end by 9 bases; junction bases not matched to a gene: 14. The CDR3 is 15 residues long. This clonotype was found many times. MiXCR, applied by TCRdb to the reads, yields one record per CDR3 protein. This sample has about 250,000 distinct CDR3 sequences; 6% to 8% occur once, and the top ten carry under 7%. The chain uses TRBV12-3 or TRBV12-4 and TRBJ2-1; 7 bases agree with TRBD2. The sample taken for sequencing was PBMCs. The TCR originated in a human donor in good health (CMV status not recorded). Some clones in this sample may be carry-over from other donors' samples. The CDR3 is CASSRDPGRTSEQFF. As DNA, the CDR3 is TGTGCCAGCAGCCGCGACCCCGGGAGGACCAGTGAGCAGTTCTTC.